This T cell receptor beta chain was recovered during a study of spatial heterogeneity in lung cancer. Study-level background: Detection of beta-chain sequences consistently exceeded that of alpha-chain sequences. Overall study findings and caveats: Blood showed ubiquitous tumor TCRs more often at resection than at routine follow-up.

This clonotype was found a few times. Its antigen is not known. The time point denotes: sample taken at primary tumor resection. Without sorting, whole RNA was sequenced from tumor, nontumor lung or frozen PBMC. Each TCR cDNA molecule bore a unique molecular identifier. MiXCR, run by TCRdb on the 5' RACE reads, gives a single entry per CDR3 protein. The sample shows about 38,000 distinct CDR3 sequences, around 7.5% of them seen only once. The V end lost 4 bases, the J end lost 5 bases, and 8 bases lay between the germline ends. The CDR3 spans 13 residues. The germline CDR1 and CDR2 sequences are MNHEY and SMNVEV (reference sequence).

This TCR was sampled from a male donor with early-stage non-small cell lung cancer. The sample in question was PBMCs, obtained at surgery. The J gene is TRBJ2-2, the V gene TRBV27; D is unresolved. CDR3 bases: TGTGCCAGCAGTTCTTTTGGGACCGGGGAGCTGTTTTTT. This sequence encodes CASSSFGTGELFF.